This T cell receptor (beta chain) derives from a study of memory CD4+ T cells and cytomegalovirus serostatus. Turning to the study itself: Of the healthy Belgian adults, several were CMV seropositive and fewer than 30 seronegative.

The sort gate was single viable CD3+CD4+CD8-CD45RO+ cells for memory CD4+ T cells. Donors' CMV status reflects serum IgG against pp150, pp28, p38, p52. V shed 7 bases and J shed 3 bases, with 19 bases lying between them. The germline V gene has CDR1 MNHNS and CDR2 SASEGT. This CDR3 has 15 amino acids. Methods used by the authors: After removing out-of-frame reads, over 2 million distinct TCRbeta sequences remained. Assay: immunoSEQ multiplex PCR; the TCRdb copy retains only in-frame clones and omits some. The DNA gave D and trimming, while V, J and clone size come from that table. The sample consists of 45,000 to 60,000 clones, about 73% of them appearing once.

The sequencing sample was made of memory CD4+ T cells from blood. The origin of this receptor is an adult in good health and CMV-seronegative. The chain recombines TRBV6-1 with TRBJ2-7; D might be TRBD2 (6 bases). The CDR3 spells CASKVGTGGSYEQYF. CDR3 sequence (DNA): TGTGCCAGCAAAGTAGGTACCGGAGGGAGCTACGAGCAGTACTTC.